The 29 T cell receptor beta chains in this list originate from one sample, sequenced in a study of Ad26.COV2.S vaccination and SARS-CoV-2 variants. Noted treatment: approximately 18 received Ad26.COV2.S at low or high dose, single or two shots; several received placebo; per-sample allocation not given. Repertoires come from day 63 after the first vaccine or placebo injection. Using immunoSEQ multiplex PCR, the repertoire was profiled, and TCRdb retains in-frame clones only, with some absent. The data contain some 640,000 clones, roughly 90% of them singletons. The starting material was peripheral blood, obtained in a trial of Ad26.COV2.S vaccine versus placebo. The origin of the receptors is a person between 18 and 65 years old who received the Ad26.COV2.S COVID-19 vaccine or a placebo.

The J gene is TRBJ1-2, the V gene TRBV6-5; D gene uncertain. V lost 4 bases and J lost 4, with 13 bases in between. This CDR3 is 14 amino acids long. Germline V gene lookup returns CDR1 MNHEY and CDR2 SVGAGI. CDR3 protein: CASSSNGATYGYTF. CDR3 DNA sequence: TGTGCCAGCAGTTCCAACGGAGCTACCTATGGCTACACCTTC.

The chain is built from TRBV12-3 or TRBV12-4 and TRBJ2-7, with TRBD1 matching 7 bases. J gave up 0 bases and V 8 bases, and 4 bases lay outside the gene matches. The CDR3 extends over 13 amino acids. CDR3 in DNA: TGTGCCAGCCATAGGGGGCTCTCCTACGAGCAGTACTTC. It yields the protein CASHRGLSYEQYF.

This chain uses TRBV28 with TRBJ2-7, with 8 positions matching TRBD2. The CDR3 runs to 14 residues. The V and J ends lost 4 bases and 3 bases, in that order; junction bases with no gene match: 5. Looked up from germline, CDR1 is MDHEN and CDR2 is SYDVKM. The chain's CDR3 is CASSSGGRHYEQYF. The CDR3 nucleotides read TGTGCCAGCAGTTCTGGCGGGAGGCACTACGAGCAGTACTTC.

This clone has only one observation. The rearrangement uses TRBV6-1 and TRBJ1-1; D is unclear. The V end lost 7 bases, the J end lost 1 base, and 16 bases lay between the germline ends. This CDR3 contains 15 residues. From germline, CDR1 is MNHNS and CDR2 SASEGT. CDR3 in amino acids: CASTDLGGRNTEAFF. The CDR3 region has the DNA TGTGCCAGCACCGACTTGGGAGGTCGGAACACTGAAGCTTTCTTT.

This chain links TRBV2 with TRBJ2-2, with 8 positions matching TRBD1. Germline V CDR1 and CDR2: SNHLY, FYNNEI. The CDR3 has 14 amino acids. The trim removed 8 bases at V and 4 bases at J, leaving 6 bases unmatched. The CDR3 is CASLSGGVTGELFF. The CDR3 nucleotides read TGTGCCAGCCTGTCAGGGGGCGTCACCGGGGAGCTGTTTTTT.

The CDR3: CASSVSSNQPQHF. The CDR3 DNA is TGTGCCAGCAGCGTCAGCAGCAATCAGCCCCAGCATTTT. The J gene is TRBJ1-5, the V gene TRBV9; unclear D gene. There are 13 residues in the CDR3. V was trimmed by 2 bases and J by 1 base, leaving 4 bases between them. From germline, CDR1 is SGDLS and CDR2 YYNGEE.

This chain joins TRBV18 and TRBJ2-7; D may be TRBD2 (5 bases). Trimming removed 3 bases at V and 3 bases at J, with 12 bases between. Germline CDR1 and CDR2: KGHSH and LQKENI. The CDR3 contains 14 residues. The CDR3 loop is CASSPERGFYEQYF. For the CDR3, the DNA is TGTGCCAGCTCACCGGAGAGAGGGTTCTACGAGCAGTACTTC.

The CDR3 sequence: CASSLHEGDYGYTF. DNA of the CDR3: TGTGCCAGCAGCTTACATGAAGGGGACTATGGCTACACCTTC. The gene calls are TRBV7-2 and TRBJ1-2; TRBD1 is a possible D gene (5 bases). Germline V lookup: CDR1 SGHTA, CDR2 FQGNSA. The CDR3 has 14 amino acids. Trimming stripped 2 bases from V and 3 bases from J, with 10 bases between.

This clone has more than one count but fewer than ten. The chain links TRBV9 to TRBJ2-2; D is ambiguous. There are 12 residues in the CDR3. The germline V gene has CDR1 SGDLS and CDR2 YYNGEE. Trimming stripped 0 bases from V and 8 bases from J, with 5 bases between. Here the CDR3 reads CASSVGQGELFF. The CDR3 DNA sequence: TGTGCCAGCAGCGTAGGGCAGGGGGAGCTGTTTTTT.

The V and J genes are TRBV12-3 or TRBV12-4 and TRBJ2-1; D is perhaps TRBD2 (5 bases). The CDR3 contains 13 residues. Trimming took off 6 bases at V and 8 bases at J, with 14 bases between the two ends. The CDR3 reads CASSPSEGDEQFF. CDR3 coding DNA: TGTGCCAGCAGCCCAAGCGAGGGCGATGAGCAGTTCTTC.

This clone appeared once. The chain joins TRBV30 to TRBJ2-7, with 9 bases aligning to TRBD2. This CDR3 has 13 amino acids. Unmatched junction bases numbered 1, after V lost 1 base and J lost 3 bases. The germline V gene has CDR1 GTSNPN and CDR2 SVGIG (reference sequence). The DNA for the CDR3 is TGTGCCTGGAGTGAAGCGGGGGGCTACGAGCAGTACTTC. Residues: CAWSEAGGYEQYF.

The CDR3: CASSSADIYGYTF. The CDR3 region has the DNA TGTGCCAGCAGTTCCGCCGACATCTATGGCTACACCTTC. The rearrangement links TRBV6-5 to TRBJ1-2, with D unresolved. This CDR3 contains 13 residues. V was trimmed by 4 bases and J by 4 bases, leaving 10 bases between them. Germline-derived CDR1 and CDR2 are MNHEY and SVGAGI.

The chain recombines TRBV6-1 with TRBJ1-5; possibly TRBD1 for D (5 bases). Germline V gives CDR1 MNHNS, CDR2 SASEGT. Deletions cut 3 bases from V and 1 base from J, with 7 bases between. The CDR3 consists of 14 residues. DNA for the CDR3: TGTGCCAGCAGTGAGGCAGGGAGCAATCAGCCCCAGCATTTT. Translating it yields CASSEAGSNQPQHF.

With regard to this clone: This CDR3 is also generated by other DNA sequences in the sample. This chain joins TRBV7-3 and TRBJ1-1; 10 nucleotides match TRBD1. CDR1 and CDR2 from the germline V gene are SGHTA and FQGTGA. This CDR3 comprises 13 residues. The V segment lost 3 bases and the J segment 5 bases; nucleotides outside the gene matches: 0. DNA of the CDR3: TGTGCCAGCAGCTTGGACAGGGGGACTGAAGCTTTCTTT. Its translation: CASSLDRGTEAFF.

This clone was observed once. The gene calls are TRBV2 and TRBJ1-4; D possibly corresponds to TRBD1 (6 bases). This CDR3 has 15 amino acids. V dropped 5 bases and J dropped 3 bases, with 13 bases sitting between them. CDR1 is SNHLY and CDR2 is FYNNEI in the germline V gene. CDR3 coding DNA: TGTGCCAGCAGTCGTACAGGGACTCCTAATGAAAAACTGTTTTTT. Residues: CASSRTGTPNEKLFF.

The V gene is TRBV6-5, the J gene TRBJ2-5, with D perhaps matching TRBD2 (5 bases). The length of the CDR3 is 13 residues. Trimming took 6 bases from V and 4 from J, leaving 12 bases between them. The germline gives CDR1 MNHEY, CDR2 SVGAGI. As DNA, the CDR3 is TGTGCCAGCAGCATAGACCGGGGAGAGACCCAGTACTTC. Its translation is CASSIDRGETQYF.

The J gene is TRBJ2-7, the V gene TRBV19; 10 bases line up with TRBD2. The V and J ends lost 3 bases and 5 bases, in that order; junction bases with no gene match: 10. Looked up from germline, CDR1 is LNHDA and CDR2 is SQIVND (reference sequence). There are 16 residues in the CDR3. CDR3 loop: CASSIYQLAGSDEQYF. CDR3 DNA: TGTGCCAGTAGTATTTACCAACTAGCGGGAAGTGACGAGCAGTACTTC. Full variable domain (rest looked up from reference TRBV19 and TRBJ2-7): DGGITQSPKYLFRKEGQNVTLSCEQNLNHDAMYWYRQDPGQGLRLIYYSQIVNDFQKGDIAEGYSVSREKKESFPLTVTSAQKNPTAFYLCASSIYQLAGSDEQYFGPGTRLTVT.

This clone was seen once. The chain joins TRBV27 to TRBJ1-1, with 7 bases fitting TRBD1. V trimming: 11 bases; J trimming: 4 bases; junction bases outside the gene matches: 10. The CDR3 extends over 13 amino acids. The germline V gene has CDR1 MNHEY and CDR2 SMNVEV (reference sequence). CDR3 in DNA: TGTGCCTCCCTCAGGGGGACTTTCACTGAAGCTTTCTTT. Its protein is CASLRGTFTEAFF.

The rearrangement joins TRBV9 to TRBJ1-1; weak D call: TRBD1 (6 bases). Looked up from germline, CDR1 is SGDLS and CDR2 is YYNGEE. This CDR3 spans 15 amino acids. Trimming shortened V by 7 bases and J by 0 bases, and 16 bases separated the two germline ends. The CDR3 here is CASGRGGAMNTEAFF. In DNA form, the CDR3 reads TGTGCCAGCGGAAGGGGGGGCGCGATGAACACTGAAGCTTTCTTT.

The V gene is TRBV27, the J gene TRBJ1-4; 8 nucleotides line up with TRBD1. This CDR3 comprises 14 residues. Germline V lookup: CDR1 MNHEY, CDR2 SMNVEV (reference sequence). Trimming took 8 bases from V and 8 from J; bases not matched to a gene: 10. The CDR3: CASGRDRSLEKLFF. The CDR3 coding sequence is TGTGCCAGCGGCCGGGACAGGAGCCTCGAAAAACTGTTTTTT.

This chain connects TRBV7-2 to TRBJ2-3; D perhaps matches TRBD1 (5 bases). The V gene lost 2 bases and the J gene lost 2 bases, with 11 bases spanning the gap. The CDR3 spans 15 residues. CDR1 and CDR2 (germline): SGHTA, FQGNSA. The CDR3 region has the DNA TGTGCCAGCAGCTTAAATCCAGGGAACACAGATACGCAGTATTTT. Translation gives CASSLNPGNTDTQYF.

The chain recombines TRBV20-1 with TRBJ2-3; D not certain. Germline CDR1 DFQATT, CDR2 SNEGSKA (reference sequence). The CDR3 length is 10 residues. The CDR3 reads CSPRTDTQYF. As DNA, the CDR3 is TGCAGCCCGCGGACAGATACGCAGTATTTT.

The V gene is TRBV6-1, the J gene TRBJ2-1; no reliable D call. This CDR3 comprises 14 residues. Trimming left V 2 bases short and J 4 bases short, with 9 bases between. CDR1 is MNHNS and CDR2 is SASEGT in the germline V gene. CDR3 in amino acids: CASSELSNYNEQFF. The CDR3 DNA reads TGTGCCAGCAGTGAACTGTCGAATTACAATGAGCAGTTCTTC.

The V call is TRBV19, the J call TRBJ1-4; no clear D. Trimming left V 5 bases short and J 5 bases short, with 12 bases between. The CDR3 has 14 amino acids. In germline, CDR1 is LNHDA, CDR2 SQIVND (reference sequence). Here the CDR3 reads CASSATVSNEKLFF. DNA for the CDR3: TGTGCCAGTAGTGCGACGGTGAGCAATGAAAAACTGTTTTTT.

The rearrangement uses TRBV5-4 and TRBJ1-1; D might be TRBD1 (6 bases). Germline V gene sequence: CDR1 SGHNT, CDR2 YYREEE (reference sequence). The ends were cut back, 1 base at V and 7 bases at J, with 14 bases in the middle. The CDR3 consists of 14 residues. The CDR3 nucleotides read TGTGCCAGCAGCTTGACGGGGGCGCCGGGTGAAGCTTTCTTT. It is translated as CASSLTGAPGEAFF.

Details on this clone: Other DNA sequences in the sample encode the same CDR3. The genes are TRBV6-5 and TRBJ2-7, with TRBD1 matching 10 bases. J lost 2 bases, V lost 0 bases, and 1 base had no gene match. The CDR3 has 15 residues. CDR1 and CDR2 from the germline V gene are MNHEY and SVGAGI. The CDR3 region is CASSYSGQGAYEQYF. The CDR3 nucleotides are TGTGCCAGCAGTTACTCAGGACAGGGGGCCTACGAGCAGTACTTC.

This clone was observed a single time. The rearrangement joins TRBV7-9 to TRBJ2-5; possibly TRBD1 or TRBD2 for D (5 bases each). V shed 2 bases and J shed 2 bases, with 12 bases lying between them. Germline CDR1 reads SEHNR; CDR2 reads FQNEAQ (reference sequence). The CDR3 totals 15 residues. The CDR3 DNA reads as TGTGCCAGCAGCTTACCTGGGACGGTTCAAGAGACCCAGTACTTC. Its translation is CASSLPGTVQETQYF.

V usage is TRBV15 and J usage is TRBJ1-2; TRBD1 aligns across 10 bases. CDR1 is LNHNV and CDR2 is YYDKDF in the germline V gene (reference sequence). This CDR3 is 16 amino acids long. V lost 5 bases, J lost 7 bases, and 13 bases stayed unmatched. The CDR3 sequence: CATSLLPGQGKGGYTF. DNA of the CDR3: TGTGCCACCAGCCTCTTACCGGGACAGGGGAAGGGTGGCTACACCTTC.

The chain carries TRBV21-1 and TRBJ2-5. TRBV21-1 corresponds to a pseudogene. The CDR3 contains 15 residues. CDR3 bases: TGTGCCAGCAGCAAAGAAGCCGGGGGCAGAGAGACCCAGTACTTC. Translated, it gives CASSKEAGGRETQYF.